This T cell receptor beta chain comes out of a study of shared clonotypes between healthy human individuals. Trimming cost V 4 bases and J 4 bases; bases outside gene matches: 5. CDR3 size: 15 residues. From germline, CDR1 is SGHRS and CDR2 YFSETQ. Profiling relied on immunoSEQ multiplex PCR, and the TCRdb table lists in-frame clones only, not all of them. The profile shows more than 2 million clones, roughly 95% of them singletons. The chain carries TRBV5-1 and TRBJ2-3, with 11 nucleotides matching TRBD1. Sequencing was performed on naive CD4+ T cells sorted from blood. Noted subset: CD45RA+ positively selected. This receptor was taken from a man between 18 and 29 years old in good health. The CDR3 reads CASSAGTGGADTQYF. The CDR3 DNA follows: TGCGCCAGCAGCGCTGGGACAGGGGGGGCAGATACGCAGTATTTT.